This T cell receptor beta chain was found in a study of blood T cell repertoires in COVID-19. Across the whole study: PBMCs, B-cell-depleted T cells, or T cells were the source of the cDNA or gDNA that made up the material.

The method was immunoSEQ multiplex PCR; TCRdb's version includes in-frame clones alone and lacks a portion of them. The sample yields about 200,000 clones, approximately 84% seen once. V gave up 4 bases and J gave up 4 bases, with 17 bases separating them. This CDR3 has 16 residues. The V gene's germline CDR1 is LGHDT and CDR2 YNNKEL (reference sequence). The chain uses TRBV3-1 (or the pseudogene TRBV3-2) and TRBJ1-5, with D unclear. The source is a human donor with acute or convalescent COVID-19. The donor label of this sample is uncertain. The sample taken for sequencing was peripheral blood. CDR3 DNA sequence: TGTGCCAGCAGCCCTTACACTGGGCACCAAAATCAGCCCCAGCATTTT. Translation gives CASSPYTGHQNQPQHF.